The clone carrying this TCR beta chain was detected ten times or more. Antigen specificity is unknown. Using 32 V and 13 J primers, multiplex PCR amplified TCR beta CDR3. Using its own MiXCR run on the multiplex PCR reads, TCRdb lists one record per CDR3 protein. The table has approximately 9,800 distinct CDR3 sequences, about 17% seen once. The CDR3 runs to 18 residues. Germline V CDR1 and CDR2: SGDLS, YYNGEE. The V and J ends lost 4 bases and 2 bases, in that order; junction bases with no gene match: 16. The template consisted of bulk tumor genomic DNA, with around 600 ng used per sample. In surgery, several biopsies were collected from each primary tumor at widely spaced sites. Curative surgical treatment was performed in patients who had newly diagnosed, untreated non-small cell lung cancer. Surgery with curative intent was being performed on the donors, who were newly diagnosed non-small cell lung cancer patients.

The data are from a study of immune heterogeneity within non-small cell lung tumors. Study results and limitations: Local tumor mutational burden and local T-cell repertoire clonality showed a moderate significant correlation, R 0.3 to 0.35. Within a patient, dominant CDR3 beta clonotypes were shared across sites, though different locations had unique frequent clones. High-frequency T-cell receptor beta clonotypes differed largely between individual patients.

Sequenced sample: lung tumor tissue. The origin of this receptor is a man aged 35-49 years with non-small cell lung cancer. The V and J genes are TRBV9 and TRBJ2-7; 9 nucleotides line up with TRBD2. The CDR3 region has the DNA TGTGCCAGCAGCCCCACCCCGGGGTTGAGCGGGAGGACCTACGAGCAGTACTTC. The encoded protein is CASSPTPGLSGRTYEQYF.